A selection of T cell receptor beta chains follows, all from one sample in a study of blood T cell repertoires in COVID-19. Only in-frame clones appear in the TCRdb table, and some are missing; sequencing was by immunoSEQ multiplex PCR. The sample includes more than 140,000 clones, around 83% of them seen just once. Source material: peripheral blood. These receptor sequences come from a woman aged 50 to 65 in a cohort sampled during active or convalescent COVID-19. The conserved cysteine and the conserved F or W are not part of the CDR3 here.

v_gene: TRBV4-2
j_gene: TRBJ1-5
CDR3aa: ASSQDVGDRAHQPQH

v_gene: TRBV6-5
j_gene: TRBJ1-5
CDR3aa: ASRPGTGARPQH

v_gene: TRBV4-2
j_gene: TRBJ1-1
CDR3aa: ASSQATGSMTEAF

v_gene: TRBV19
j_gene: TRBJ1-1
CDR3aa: ASSIDDPQGVVEAF

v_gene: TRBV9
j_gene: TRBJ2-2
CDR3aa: ASSVEIAGGRRANTGELF

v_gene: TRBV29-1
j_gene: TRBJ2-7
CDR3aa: SVERDRGVEQY

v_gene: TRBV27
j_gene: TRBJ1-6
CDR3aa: ASRRFPLTGTNSPLH

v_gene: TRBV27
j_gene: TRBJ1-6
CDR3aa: ASGMTGGNSPLH

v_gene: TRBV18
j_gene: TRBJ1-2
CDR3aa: ASSPPDGEGT

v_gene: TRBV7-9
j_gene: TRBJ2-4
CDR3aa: ASSRQVLTKNIQY

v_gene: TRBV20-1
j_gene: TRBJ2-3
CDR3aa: SASRAGVTDTQY

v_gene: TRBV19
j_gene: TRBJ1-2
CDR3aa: ASSTVSPGINGYT

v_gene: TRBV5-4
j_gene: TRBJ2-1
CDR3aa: ASSSEKTSYNEQF

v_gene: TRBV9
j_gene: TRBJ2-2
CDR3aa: ASSASRAREYGGELF

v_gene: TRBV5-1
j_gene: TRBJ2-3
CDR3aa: ASSSGQRSTDTQY

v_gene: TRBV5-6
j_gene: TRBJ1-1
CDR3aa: ASSLDPEGEAF

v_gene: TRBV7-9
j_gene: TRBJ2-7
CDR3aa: ASSEGQGTYEQY

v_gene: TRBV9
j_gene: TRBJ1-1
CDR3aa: ASSVGIGTGAAF

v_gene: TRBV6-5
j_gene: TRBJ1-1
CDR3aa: ASTIKLGDTEAF

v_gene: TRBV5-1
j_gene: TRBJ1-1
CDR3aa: ASSSQAMNTEAF

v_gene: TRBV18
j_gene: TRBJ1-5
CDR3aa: ASSPQSGRAQPQH

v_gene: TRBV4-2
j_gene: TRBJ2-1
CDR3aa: ASSQAERGGLGGNEQF

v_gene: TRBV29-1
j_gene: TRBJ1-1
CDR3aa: SVADRGTEAF

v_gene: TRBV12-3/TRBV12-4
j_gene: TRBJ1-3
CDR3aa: ASRTGKGNTIY

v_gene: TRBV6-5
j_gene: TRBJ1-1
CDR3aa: ASLMNTEAF

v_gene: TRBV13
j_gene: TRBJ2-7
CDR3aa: ASSHPGQGVDEQY

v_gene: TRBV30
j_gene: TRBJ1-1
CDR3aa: AWSYREIPEAF

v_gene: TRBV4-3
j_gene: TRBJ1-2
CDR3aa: ASSQAASHRGGYT

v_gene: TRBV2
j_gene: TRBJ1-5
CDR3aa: ASSRGNQPQH

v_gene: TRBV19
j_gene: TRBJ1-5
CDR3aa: ASRPRGGAQH

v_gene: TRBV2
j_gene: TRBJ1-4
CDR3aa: ASRIDRGGSTKLF

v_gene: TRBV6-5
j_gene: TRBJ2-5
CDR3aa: ASSLSGIQETQY

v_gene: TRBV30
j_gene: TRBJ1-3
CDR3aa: AWSVGASSGNTIY

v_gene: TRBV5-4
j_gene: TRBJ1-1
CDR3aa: ASSRGQGDGNTEAF

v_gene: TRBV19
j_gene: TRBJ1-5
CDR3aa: ASTPRGQNQPQH

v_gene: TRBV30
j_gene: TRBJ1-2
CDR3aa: AWNSPIYGYT

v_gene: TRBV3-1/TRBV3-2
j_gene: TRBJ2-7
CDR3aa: ASSRQTGTRGGHEQY

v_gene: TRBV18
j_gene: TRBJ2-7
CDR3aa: ASSPFGQGAINEQY

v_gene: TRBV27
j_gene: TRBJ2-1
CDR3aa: ASSLEFGVGYNEQF

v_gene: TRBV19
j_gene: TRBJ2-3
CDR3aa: ASSKTSGGTSTDTQY

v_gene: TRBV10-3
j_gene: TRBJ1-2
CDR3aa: AISPGREDGYT

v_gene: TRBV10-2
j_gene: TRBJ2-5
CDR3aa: ASSLWTGRGTQY

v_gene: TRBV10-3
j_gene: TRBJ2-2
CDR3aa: ATAGGTGNTGELF